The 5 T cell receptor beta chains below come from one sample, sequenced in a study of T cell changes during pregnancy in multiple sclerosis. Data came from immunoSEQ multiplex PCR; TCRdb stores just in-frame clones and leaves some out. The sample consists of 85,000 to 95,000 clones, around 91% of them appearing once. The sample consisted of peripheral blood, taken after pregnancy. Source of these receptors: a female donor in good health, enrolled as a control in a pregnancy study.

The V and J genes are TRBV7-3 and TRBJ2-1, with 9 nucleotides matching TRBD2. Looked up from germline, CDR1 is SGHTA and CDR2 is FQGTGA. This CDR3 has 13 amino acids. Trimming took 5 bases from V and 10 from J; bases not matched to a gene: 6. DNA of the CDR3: TGTGCCAGCAGCCTGGGACTAGCAAGGGAGCAGTTCTTC. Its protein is CASSLGLAREQFF.

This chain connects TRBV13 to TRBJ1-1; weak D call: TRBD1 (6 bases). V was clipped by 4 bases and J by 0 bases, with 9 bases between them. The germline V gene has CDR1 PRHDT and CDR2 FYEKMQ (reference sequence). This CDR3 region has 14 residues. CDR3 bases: TGTGCCAGCAGCTCGGACAGTCTGAACACTGAAGCTTTCTTT. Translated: CASSSDSLNTEAFF.

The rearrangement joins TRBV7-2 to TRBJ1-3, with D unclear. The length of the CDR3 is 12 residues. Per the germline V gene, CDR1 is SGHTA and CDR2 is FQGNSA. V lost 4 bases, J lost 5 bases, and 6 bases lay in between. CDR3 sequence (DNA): TGTGCCAGCAGCTACAACCGAAACACCATATATTTT. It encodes CASSYNRNTIYF.

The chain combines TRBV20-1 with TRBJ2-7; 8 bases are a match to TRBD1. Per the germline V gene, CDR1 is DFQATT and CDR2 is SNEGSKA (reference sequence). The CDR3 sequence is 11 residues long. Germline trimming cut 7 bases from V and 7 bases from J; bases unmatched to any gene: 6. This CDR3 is CSGQGAKEQYF. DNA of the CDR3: TGCAGTGGGCAGGGGGCTAAGGAGCAGTACTTC.

The CDR3 loop reads CASSLPARNEQFF. CDR3 coding DNA: TGTGCCAGCAGTTTACCGGCGAGGAATGAGCAGTTCTTC. The gene calls are TRBV28 and TRBJ2-1; no definite D call. The germline V gene has CDR1 MDHEN and CDR2 SYDVKM. CDR3 length equals 13 residues. Trimming took off 2 bases at V and 7 bases at J, with 9 bases between the two ends.